The clone carrying this T cell receptor beta chain was counted only a few times. The antigen is undetermined. Each CDR3 protein is one row after TCRdb ran MiXCR on the 5' RACE reads. The sample comprises 150,000 or so distinct CDR3 sequences, 11% of which are singletons, and less than 4% rests with the top ten. The sample comes from a study of T-cell memory formation after mild COVID-19. Findings and caveats of the study: Most CD4+ clones that shrank were in CM and EM, while CD8+ ones turned up in EMRA. Some clones that responded were present in memory (sampled pre-infection), which suggests cross-reactive memory joined.

The CDR3 has 14 amino acids. Looked up from germline, CDR1 is SGHAT and CDR2 is FQNNGV. V lost 1 base to trimming and J lost 2 bases, with 8 bases between them. Sequenced: PBMCs or a T cell subset sorted from them (not recorded which). V and J are TRBV11-2 and TRBJ1-1; TRBD1 is a possible D gene (5 bases). The TCR sequence derives from a man in his late teens or twenties who had mild COVID-19 (a few samples of this study predate the infection). Cell type and time point are not known. The CDR3 loop reads CASSLGQINTEAFF. In DNA, the CDR3 is TGTGCCAGCAGCTTAGGACAGATAAACACTGAAGCTTTCTTT.